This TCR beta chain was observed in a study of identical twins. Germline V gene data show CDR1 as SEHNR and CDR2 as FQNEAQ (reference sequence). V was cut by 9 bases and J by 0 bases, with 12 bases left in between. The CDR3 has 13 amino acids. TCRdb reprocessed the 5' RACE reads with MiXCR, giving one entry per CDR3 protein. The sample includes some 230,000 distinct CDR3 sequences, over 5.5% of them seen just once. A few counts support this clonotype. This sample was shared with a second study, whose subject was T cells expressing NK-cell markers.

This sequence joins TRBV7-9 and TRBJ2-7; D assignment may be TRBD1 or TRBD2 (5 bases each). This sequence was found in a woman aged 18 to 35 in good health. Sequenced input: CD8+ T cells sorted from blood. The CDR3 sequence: CASSTDYSYEQYF. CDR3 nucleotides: TGTGCCAGTTCGACAGACTACTCCTACGAGCAGTACTTC.